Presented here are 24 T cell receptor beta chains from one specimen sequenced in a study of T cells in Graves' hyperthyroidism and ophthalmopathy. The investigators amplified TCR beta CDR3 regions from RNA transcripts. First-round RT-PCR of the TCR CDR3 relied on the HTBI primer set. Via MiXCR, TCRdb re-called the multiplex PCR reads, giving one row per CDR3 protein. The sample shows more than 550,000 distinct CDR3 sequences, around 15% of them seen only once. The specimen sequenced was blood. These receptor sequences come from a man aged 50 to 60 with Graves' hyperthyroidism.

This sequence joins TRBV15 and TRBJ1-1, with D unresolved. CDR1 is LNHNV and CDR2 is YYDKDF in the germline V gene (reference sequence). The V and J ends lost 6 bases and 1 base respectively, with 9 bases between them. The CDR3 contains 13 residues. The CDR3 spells CATRIARNTEAFF. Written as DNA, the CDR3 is TGTGCCACCAGAATCGCGAGGAACACTGAAGCTTTCTTT.

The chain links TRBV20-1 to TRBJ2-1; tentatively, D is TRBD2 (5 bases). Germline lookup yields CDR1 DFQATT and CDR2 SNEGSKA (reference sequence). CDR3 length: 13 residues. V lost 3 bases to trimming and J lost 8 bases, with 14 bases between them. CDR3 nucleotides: TGCAGTGCTAGTCCTGTACTGAGGGATGAGCAGTTCTTC. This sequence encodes CSASPVLRDEQFF.

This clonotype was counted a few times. CDR3 in amino acids: CASSVALGLAGETDTQYF. DNA for the CDR3: TGTGCCAGCAGCGTAGCTTTGGGACTAGCGGGAGAAACAGATACGCAGTATTTT. The rearrangement joins TRBV9 to TRBJ2-3; TRBD2 aligns across 14 bases. Unmatched junction bases numbered 6, after V lost 0 bases and J lost 3 bases. The CDR3 is made up of 18 amino acids. Germline CDR1 SGDLS, CDR2 YYNGEE.

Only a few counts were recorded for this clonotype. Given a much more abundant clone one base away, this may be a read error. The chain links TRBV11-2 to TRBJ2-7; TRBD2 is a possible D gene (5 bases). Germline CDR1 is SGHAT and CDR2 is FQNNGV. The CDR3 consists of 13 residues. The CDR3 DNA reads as TGTGCCAGCAGCTTAGATCTTGACTACGAGCGGTACTTC. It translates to CASSLDLDYERYF. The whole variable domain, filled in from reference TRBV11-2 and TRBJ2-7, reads EAGVAQSPRYKIIEKRQSVAFWCNPISGHATLYWYQQILGQGPKLLIQFQNNGVVDDSQLPKDRFSAERLKGVDSTLKIQPAKLEDSAVYLCASSLDLDYERYFGPGTRLTVT.

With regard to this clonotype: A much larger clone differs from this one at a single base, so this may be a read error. CDR3 region: CASSRDVENIQYF. In DNA, the CDR3 is TGTGCCAGCAGTAGGGACGTCGAAAACATTCAGTACTTC. The chain recombines TRBV2 with TRBJ2-4; TRBD1 or TRBD2 may be the D gene (5 bases each). From germline, CDR1 is SNHLY and CDR2 FYNNEI. The CDR3 is 13 residues long. V lost 5 bases, J lost 5 bases, and 10 bases lay in between.

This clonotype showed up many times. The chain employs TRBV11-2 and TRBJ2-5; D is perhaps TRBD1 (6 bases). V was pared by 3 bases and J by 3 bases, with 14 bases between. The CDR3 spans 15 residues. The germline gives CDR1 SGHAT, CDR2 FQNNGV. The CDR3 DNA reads TGTGCCAGCAGCTTTGCCCCCAGGGGTGAAGAGACCCAGTACTTC. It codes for CASSFAPRGEETQYF.

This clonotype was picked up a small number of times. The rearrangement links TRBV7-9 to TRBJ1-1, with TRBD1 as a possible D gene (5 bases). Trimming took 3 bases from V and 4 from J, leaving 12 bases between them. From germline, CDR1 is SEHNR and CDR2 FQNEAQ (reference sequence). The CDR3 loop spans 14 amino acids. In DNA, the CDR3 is TGTGCCAGCAGCTTCCCAGGGAGGAGCACTGAAGCTTTCTTT. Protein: CASSFPGRSTEAFF. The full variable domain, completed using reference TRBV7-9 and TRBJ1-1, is DTGVSQNPRHKITKRGQNVTFRCDPISEHNRLYWYRQTLGQGPEFLTYFQNEAQLEKSRLLSDRFSAERPKGSFSTLEIQRTEQGDSAMYLCASSFPGRSTEAFFGQGTRLTVV.

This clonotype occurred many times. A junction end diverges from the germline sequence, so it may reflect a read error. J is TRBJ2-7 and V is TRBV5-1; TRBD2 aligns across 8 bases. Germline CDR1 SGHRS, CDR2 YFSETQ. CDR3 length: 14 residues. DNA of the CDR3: TGTGCCAGCAGCTTAGCGGGAACGAACTACGAGCAGTACTTC. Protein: CASSLAGTNYEQYF.

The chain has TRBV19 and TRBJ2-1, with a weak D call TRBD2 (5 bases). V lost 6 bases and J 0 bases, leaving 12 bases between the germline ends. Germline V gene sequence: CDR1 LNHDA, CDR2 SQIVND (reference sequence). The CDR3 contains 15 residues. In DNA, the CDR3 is TGTGCCAGTAGGAAACATAGCGCCTCCTACAATGAGCAGTTCTTC. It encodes CASRKHSASYNEQFF.

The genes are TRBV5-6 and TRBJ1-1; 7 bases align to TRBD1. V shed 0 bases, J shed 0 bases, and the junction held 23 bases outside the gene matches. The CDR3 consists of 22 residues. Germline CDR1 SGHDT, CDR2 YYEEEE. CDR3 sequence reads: CASSLAARIPQGGGTMNTEAFF. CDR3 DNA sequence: TGTGCCAGCAGCTTGGCCGCCCGTATCCCGCAAGGGGGCGGAACCATGAACACTGAAGCTTTCTTT.

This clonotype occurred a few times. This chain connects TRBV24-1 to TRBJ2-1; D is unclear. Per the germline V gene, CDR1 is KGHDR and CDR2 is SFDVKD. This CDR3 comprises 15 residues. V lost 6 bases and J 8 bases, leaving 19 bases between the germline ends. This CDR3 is CATSKHVNSLDEQFF. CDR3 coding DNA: TGTGCCACCAGTAAACACGTCAATTCTTTGGATGAGCAGTTCTTC.

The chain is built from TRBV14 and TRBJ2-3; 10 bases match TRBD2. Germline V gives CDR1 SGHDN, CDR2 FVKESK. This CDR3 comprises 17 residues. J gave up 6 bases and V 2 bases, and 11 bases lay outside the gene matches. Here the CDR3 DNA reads TGTGCCAGCAGCCAAAACGAAGCGGGAGGGCCAGGGGATACGCAGTATTTT. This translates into CASSQNEAGGPGDTQYF.

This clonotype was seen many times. For the CDR3, the DNA is TGTGCCAGCAGTGAAGGTAGGGGGGGGTCCTACGAGCAGTACTTC. This sequence encodes CASSEGRGGSYEQYF. The rearrangement joins TRBV2 to TRBJ2-7; D is perhaps TRBD2 (7 bases). Trimming left V 1 base short and J 1 base short, with 11 bases between. Germline lookup yields CDR1 SNHLY and CDR2 FYNNEI. The CDR3 extends over 15 amino acids. Drawing the rest from reference TRBV2 and TRBJ2-7, the complete variable domain is EPEVTQTPSHQVTQMGQEVILRCVPISNHLYFYWYRQILGQKVEFLVSFYNNEISEKSEIFDDQFSVERPDGSNFTLKIRSTKLEDSAMYFCASSEGRGGSYEQYFGPGTRLTVT.

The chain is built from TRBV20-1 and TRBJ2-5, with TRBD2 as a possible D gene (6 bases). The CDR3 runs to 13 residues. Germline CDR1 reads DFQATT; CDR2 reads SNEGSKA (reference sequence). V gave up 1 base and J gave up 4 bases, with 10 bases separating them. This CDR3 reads CSARGRVRETQYF. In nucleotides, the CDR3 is TGCAGTGCTAGAGGGAGGGTTAGAGAGACCCAGTACTTC.

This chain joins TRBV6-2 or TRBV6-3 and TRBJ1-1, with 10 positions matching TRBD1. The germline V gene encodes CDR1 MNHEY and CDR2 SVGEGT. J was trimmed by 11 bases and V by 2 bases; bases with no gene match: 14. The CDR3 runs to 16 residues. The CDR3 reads CASSYGPGQGRSGAFF. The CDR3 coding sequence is TGTGCCAGCAGTTACGGCCCGGGACAGGGGCGCAGCGGGGCTTTCTTT.

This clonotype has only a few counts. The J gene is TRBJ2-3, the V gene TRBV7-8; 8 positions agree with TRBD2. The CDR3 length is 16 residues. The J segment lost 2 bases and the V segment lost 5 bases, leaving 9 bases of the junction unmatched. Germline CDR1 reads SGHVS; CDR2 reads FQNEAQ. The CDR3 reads CASSPPAGGVTDTQYF. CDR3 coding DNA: TGTGCCAGCAGCCCTCCGGCGGGAGGTGTCACAGATACGCAGTATTTT.

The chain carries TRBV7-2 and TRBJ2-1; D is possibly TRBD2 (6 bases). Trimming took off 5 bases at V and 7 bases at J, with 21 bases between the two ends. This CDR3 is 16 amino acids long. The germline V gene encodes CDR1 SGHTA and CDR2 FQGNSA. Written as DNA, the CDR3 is TGTGCCAGCAGCCAGCGTCCGATAGGAGGGCAGAATGAGCAGTTCTTC. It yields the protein CASSQRPIGGQNEQFF.

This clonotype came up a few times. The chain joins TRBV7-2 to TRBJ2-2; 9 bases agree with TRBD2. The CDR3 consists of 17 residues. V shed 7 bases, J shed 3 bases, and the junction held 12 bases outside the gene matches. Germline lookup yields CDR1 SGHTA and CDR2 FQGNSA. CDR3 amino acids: CASIRGVAGVHTGELFF. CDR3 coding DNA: TGTGCCAGCATCAGGGGGGTAGCGGGAGTTCACACCGGGGAGCTGTTTTTT.

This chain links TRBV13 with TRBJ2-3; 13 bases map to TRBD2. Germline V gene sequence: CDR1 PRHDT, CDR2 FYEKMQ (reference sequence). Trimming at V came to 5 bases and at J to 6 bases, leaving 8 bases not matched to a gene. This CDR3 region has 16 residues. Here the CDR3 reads CASSVLAGGDGDTQYF. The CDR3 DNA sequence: TGTGCCAGCAGCGTACTAGCGGGAGGGGATGGGGATACGCAGTATTTT.

In DNA, the CDR3 is TGCGCCAGCAGTGAGACGAGCGGGAGGGACGAGCAGTACTTC. Translated: CASSETSGRDEQYF. The chain has TRBV10-1 and TRBJ2-7, with 10 bases lining up with TRBD2. Germline V gene sequence: CDR1 WNHNN, CDR2 SYGVQD (reference sequence). The J segment lost 5 bases and the V segment lost 2 bases, leaving 3 bases of the junction unmatched. CDR3 length: 14 residues.

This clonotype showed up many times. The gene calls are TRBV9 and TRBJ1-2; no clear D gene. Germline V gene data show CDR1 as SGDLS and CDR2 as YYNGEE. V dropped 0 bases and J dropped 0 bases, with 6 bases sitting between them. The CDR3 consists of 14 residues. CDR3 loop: CASSVGGSNYGYTF. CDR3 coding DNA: TGTGCCAGCAGCGTAGGGGGATCTAACTATGGCTACACCTTC.

CDR3 sequence reads: CASSLPTPRDRDLYEQYF. The CDR3 bases are TGCGCCAGCAGCTTACCCACCCCCCGGGACAGGGATCTCTACGAGCAGTACTTC. The chain employs TRBV5-1 and TRBJ2-7; 9 positions match TRBD1. Germline lookup yields CDR1 SGHRS and CDR2 YFSETQ. The trim removed 2 bases at V and 3 bases at J, leaving 15 bases unmatched. The CDR3 length is 18 residues.

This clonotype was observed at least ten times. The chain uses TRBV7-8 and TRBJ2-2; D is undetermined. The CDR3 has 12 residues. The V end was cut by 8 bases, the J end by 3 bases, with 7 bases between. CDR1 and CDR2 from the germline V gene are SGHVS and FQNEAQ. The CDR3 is CASQRDTGELFF. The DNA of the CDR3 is TGTGCCAGCCAGCGCGACACCGGGGAGCTGTTTTTT.

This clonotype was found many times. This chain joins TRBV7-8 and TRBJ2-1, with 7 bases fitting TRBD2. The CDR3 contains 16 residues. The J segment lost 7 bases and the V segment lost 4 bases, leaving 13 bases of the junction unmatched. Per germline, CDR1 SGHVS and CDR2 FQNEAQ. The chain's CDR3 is CASSSSGRGSLNEQFF. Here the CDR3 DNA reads TGTGCCAGCAGCTCCTCCGGCCGCGGGAGTTTAAATGAGCAGTTCTTC.